The clone carrying this T cell receptor beta chain was seen a few times. The source of the sample is a study of cytomegalovirus exposure and HLA in healthy donors. The PCR had 60 Vbeta and 13 Jbeta primers. In the study's own analysis: About 9.9 million of the 60 million to 90 million unique TCR beta chains counted in a later analysis were shared. Clones were read by immunoSEQ multiplex PCR, and TCRdb kept only the in-frame ones, dropping some. V and J calls and clone size are given by that table; D and trimming were obtained from the DNA. The data contain about 170,000 clones, approximately 67% of them seen just once; the ten biggest clones take up around 2.9%. Healthy bone marrow donors made up the cohort. Sequencing was performed on PBMCs. The TCR sequence derives from a man aged 35 to 55 in good health and CMV-seronegative.

In DNA form, the CDR3 reads TGTGCCAGCAGCACCCCCGGTGCTGGGAACACTGAAGCTTTCTTT. Its translation is CASSTPGAGNTEAFF. The chain couples TRBV28 to TRBJ1-1; D gene ambiguous. V was pared by 6 bases and J by 1 base, with 15 bases between. There are 15 residues in the CDR3. Per the germline V gene, CDR1 is MDHEN and CDR2 is SYDVKM.